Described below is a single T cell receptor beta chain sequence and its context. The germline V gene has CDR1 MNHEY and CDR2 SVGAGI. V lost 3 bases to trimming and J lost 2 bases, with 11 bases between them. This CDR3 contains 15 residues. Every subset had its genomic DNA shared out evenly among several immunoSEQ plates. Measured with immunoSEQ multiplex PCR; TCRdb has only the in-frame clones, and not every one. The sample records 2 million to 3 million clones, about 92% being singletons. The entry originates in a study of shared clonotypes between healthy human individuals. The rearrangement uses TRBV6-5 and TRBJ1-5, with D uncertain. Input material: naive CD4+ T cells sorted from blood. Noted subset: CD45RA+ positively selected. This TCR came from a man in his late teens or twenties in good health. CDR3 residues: CASSYDGSGNQPQHF. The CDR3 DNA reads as TGTGCCAGCAGTTATGATGGGTCGGGCAATCAGCCCCAGCATTTT.